This TCR beta chain was obtained from a study of blood T cell repertoires in COVID-19. Study as a whole: The United States, Italy and Spain supplied acute and convalescent COVID-19 samples.

The study drew participants aged about 18 to 90 years from some 25 US areas. In assigning cohorts, the study relied on participant-reported clinical history. As processed by the authors: Reference gene primer amplification gave estimated nucleated cell counts. TCRdb keeps only in-frame clones here, not all; method: immunoSEQ multiplex PCR. V and J calls and clone size are copied from that table; D and trimming were computed from the DNA. Among about 380,000 clones listed, 85% to 90% were seen once. The V gene end was trimmed by 5 bases and the J gene end by 4 bases; junction bases not matched to a gene: 4. The germline CDR1 and CDR2 sequences are SGHRS and YFSETQ. This CDR3 comprises 15 residues.

The specimen was PBMCs or T cells enriched from blood (not recorded which). The sequence derives from a woman aged 18-29 years who had recovered from COVID-19. V is TRBV5-1 and J is TRBJ2-3, with TRBD2 matching over 13 bases. The CDR3: CASSWTSGGSDTQYF. As DNA, the CDR3 is TGCGCCAGCAGTTGGACTAGCGGGGGCTCAGATACGCAGTATTTT.